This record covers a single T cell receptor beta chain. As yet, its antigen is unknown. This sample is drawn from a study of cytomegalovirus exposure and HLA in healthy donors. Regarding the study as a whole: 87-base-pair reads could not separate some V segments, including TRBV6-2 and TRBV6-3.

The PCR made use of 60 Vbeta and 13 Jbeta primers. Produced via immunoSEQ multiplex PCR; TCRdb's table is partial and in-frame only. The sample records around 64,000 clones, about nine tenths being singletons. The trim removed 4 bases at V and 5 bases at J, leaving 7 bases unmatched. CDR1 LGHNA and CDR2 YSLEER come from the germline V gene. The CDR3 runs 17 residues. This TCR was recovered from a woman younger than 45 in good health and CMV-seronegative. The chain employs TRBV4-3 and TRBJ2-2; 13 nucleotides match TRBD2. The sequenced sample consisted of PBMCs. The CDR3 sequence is CASSRRLAGGWTGELFF. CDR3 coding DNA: TGCGCCAGCAGCCGTCGACTAGCGGGAGGATGGACCGGGGAGCTGTTTTTT.